These 27 T cell receptor beta chains share one sample of origin, sequenced in a study of brain T cells in children with intractable seizures. The time point was: blood from clinic visit 5 months post-surgery; TSC patient then seizure free. Clones were read by immunoSEQ multiplex PCR, and TCRdb kept only the in-frame ones, dropping some. The data show 340,000 or so clones, with about 93% seen just once and 4.5% to 7% held by the top ten. Here the sequenced sample was peripheral blood, taken more than 4 months after surgery. The source is a boy less than two years old with tuberous sclerosis and intractable seizures.

The chain carries TRBV4-1 and TRBJ1-2; the D is unclear. V was trimmed by 2 bases and J by 4 bases, leaving 11 bases between them. Germline V gene sequence: CDR1 MGHRA, CDR2 YSYEKL. This CDR3 has 14 residues. CDR3 sequence reads: CASSQPPTTYGYTF. The CDR3 nucleotides read TGCGCCAGCAGCCAACCTCCCACCACCTATGGCTACACCTTC.

The chain uses TRBV6-5 and TRBJ1-1; no clear D gene. The V end lost 0 bases, the J end lost 6 bases, and 2 bases lay between the germline ends. Germline loops: CDR1 MNHEY, CDR2 SVGAGI. This CDR3 comprises 11 residues. CDR3 sequence reads: CASSYSSEAFF. The DNA for the CDR3 is TGTGCCAGCAGTTACTCATCTGAAGCTTTCTTT.

This rearrangement joins TRBV5-6 to TRBJ1-2; TRBD1 is a possible D gene (5 bases). CDR1 is SGHDT, CDR2 YYEEEE, per germline. Trimming took 0 bases from V and 4 from J, leaving 7 bases between them. The CDR3 spans 13 residues. CDR3 coding DNA: TGTGCCAGCAGCTTGGTCAGGGCCTATGGCTACACCTTC. This gives the protein CASSLVRAYGYTF.

The chain joins TRBV27 to TRBJ2-1; D is undetermined. The CDR3 length is 13 residues. Per germline, CDR1 MNHEY and CDR2 SMNVEV (reference sequence). Trimming removed 7 bases at V and 5 bases at J, with 12 bases between. CDR3 residues: CASINHVNNEQFF. CDR3 bases: TGTGCCAGCATCAACCATGTTAACAATGAGCAGTTCTTC.

The CDR3 here is CASSQVNRGIDEQFF. CDR3 nucleotide sequence: TGTGCCAGCAGCCAAGTGAACCGGGGAATCGATGAGCAGTTCTTC. The V call is TRBV14, the J call TRBJ2-1; D is possibly TRBD2 (5 bases). The CDR3 runs 15 residues. The ends were cut back, 1 base at V and 8 bases at J, with 15 bases in the middle. Germline CDR1 is SGHDN and CDR2 is FVKESK.

This clone was counted a single time. The V call is TRBV5-4, the J call TRBJ1-2, with unresolved D. This CDR3 is built from 11 residues. Trimming left V 0 bases short and J 7 bases short, with 4 bases between. Germline CDR1 SGHNT, CDR2 YYREEE (reference sequence). CDR3 bases: TGTGCCAGCAGCTTGGAAGGTGGCTACACCTTC. It codes for CASSLEGGYTF.

The rearrangement joins TRBV5-4 to TRBJ1-4, with a tentative D call TRBD1 (6 bases). V was shortened by 7 bases and J by 5 bases, with 15 bases between the two germline ends. The CDR3 consists of 14 residues. The germline gives CDR1 SGHNT, CDR2 YYREEE (reference sequence). CDR3 residues: CASHGQRGNEKLFF. The CDR3 region has the DNA TGTGCCAGCCACGGACAGAGGGGGAATGAAAAACTGTTTTTT.

This clone showed up just once. The chain uses TRBV28 and TRBJ1-4; D perhaps matches TRBD1 (6 bases). Trimming removed 4 bases at V and 2 bases at J, with 17 bases between. This CDR3 has 17 residues. The germline gives CDR1 MDHEN, CDR2 SYDVKM. In DNA, the CDR3 is TGTGCCAGCAGTTCCCCCCGATACAGGGCGACTAATGAAAAACTGTTTTTT. This translates into CASSSPRYRATNEKLFF.

V and J are TRBV28 and TRBJ2-1, with 13 positions matching TRBD2. V lost 3 bases and J lost 6; bases outside the gene matches: 2. The CDR3 contains 15 residues. Germline-derived CDR1 and CDR2 are MDHEN and SYDVKM. CDR3 coding DNA: TGTGCCAGCAGTTTTACTAGCGGGAGGGCCAATGAGCAGTTCTTC. Residues: CASSFTSGRANEQFF.

The V and J genes are TRBV3-1 (or the pseudogene TRBV3-2) and TRBJ1-5; D is undetermined. The CDR3 covers 15 residues. The germline gives CDR1 LGHDT, CDR2 YNNKEL (reference sequence). V was shortened by 4 bases and J by 3 bases, with 13 bases between the two germline ends. The CDR3 region is CASSLRATHNQPQHF. The CDR3 region has the DNA TGTGCCAGCAGCCTCCGGGCCACGCACAATCAGCCCCAGCATTTT.

In this sample, this clone turned up once. The chain's CDR3 is CARQVRWPDTQYF. CDR3 DNA: TGTGCCAGACAGGTTCGATGGCCAGATACGCAGTATTTT. V gene TRBV5-4 combines with J gene TRBJ2-3, with a weak D call TRBD1 (5 bases). Germline V gene sequence: CDR1 SGHNT, CDR2 YYREEE (reference sequence). The V and J ends lost 8 bases and 4 bases respectively, with 14 bases between them. The CDR3 has 13 amino acids.

This chain links TRBV19 with TRBJ1-2; D possibly corresponds to TRBD1 (6 bases). V was trimmed by 0 bases and J by 7 bases, leaving 21 bases between them. This CDR3 spans 17 amino acids. The V gene's germline CDR1 is LNHDA and CDR2 SQIVND (reference sequence). CDR3 DNA sequence: TGTGCCAGTAGTATAGATTACAGGGTGGTCTCGAGTGGTGGCTACACCTTC. Translating it yields CASSIDYRVVSSGGYTF. Using reference TRBV19 and TRBJ1-2 for the parts outside the CDR3, the full variable domain is DGGITQSPKYLFRKEGQNVTLSCEQNLNHDAMYWYRQDPGQGLRLIYYSQIVNDFQKGDIAEGYSVSREKKESFPLTVTSAQKNPTAFYLCASSIDYRVVSSGGYTFGSGTRLTVV.

This rearrangement joins TRBV7-2 to TRBJ2-1, with D hard to call. This CDR3 region has 14 residues. V dropped 4 bases and J dropped 4 bases, with 11 bases sitting between them. In germline, CDR1 is SGHTA, CDR2 FQGNSA. DNA of the CDR3: TGTGCCAGCAGCTCATCACATACGTACAATGAGCAGTTCTTC. Translated: CASSSSHTYNEQFF.

Here the CDR3 reads CASSLLTGPNYGYTF. The CDR3 coding sequence is TGCGCCAGCAGCTTGTTAACAGGACCGAACTATGGCTACACCTTC. This chain joins TRBV5-1 and TRBJ1-2, with D possibly TRBD1 on 5 matching bases. Germline lookup yields CDR1 SGHRS and CDR2 YFSETQ. This CDR3 has 15 amino acids. The V gene lost 1 base and the J gene lost 2 bases, with 12 bases spanning the gap.

A note on this clone: This sample also contains other DNA sequences that code for the same CDR3. The gene calls are TRBV7-3 and TRBJ2-1, with a tentative D call TRBD1 (5 bases). Trimming cost V 2 bases and J 5 bases, with 7 bases left between them. CDR1 and CDR2 (germline): SGHTA, FQGTGA. This CDR3 has 13 residues. The DNA of the CDR3 is TGTGCCAGCAGCTTAGGACAAAACAATGAGCAGTTCTTC. Translated, it gives CASSLGQNNEQFF.

The chain combines TRBV9 with TRBJ2-7, with TRBD1 as a possible D gene (6 bases). Germline V gives CDR1 SGDLS, CDR2 YYNGEE. The CDR3 totals 13 residues. The germline V and J ends were trimmed by 0 bases and 4 bases, with 8 bases remaining between them. CDR3 sequence reads: CASSVGTVYEQYF. In DNA, the CDR3 is TGTGCCAGCAGCGTAGGGACAGTGTACGAGCAGTACTTC.

The chain joins TRBV7-2 to TRBJ1-3, with a weak D call TRBD1 (5 bases). The germline CDR1 and CDR2 sequences are SGHTA and FQGNSA. The CDR3 has 16 amino acids. Between the trimmed V and J ends, which lost 1 base and 1 base, there was a span of 11 bases. CDR3 loop: CASSLDSGLSGNTIYF. CDR3 DNA sequence: TGTGCCAGCAGCTTAGATTCGGGGCTTTCTGGAAACACCATATATTTT.

The rearrangement uses TRBV4-1 and TRBJ2-1; TRBD2 matches at 8 bases. The CDR3 is 15 residues long. J gave up 6 bases and V 4 bases, and 8 bases lay outside the gene matches. Germline values: CDR1 MGHRA, CDR2 YSYEKL. The CDR3: CASSPLSGSPNEQFF. CDR3 DNA sequence: TGCGCCAGCAGCCCCCTCAGCGGGAGCCCCAATGAGCAGTTCTTC.

J is TRBJ2-7 and V is TRBV30; perhaps TRBD2 as D (5 bases). Deletions cut 3 bases from V and 0 bases from J, with 12 bases between. The V gene's germline CDR1 is GTSNPN and CDR2 SVGIG (reference sequence). This CDR3 region has 14 residues. CDR3 nucleotide sequence: TGTGCCTGGAGACCCGGGGATCTCTCCTACGAGCAGTACTTC. It translates to CAWRPGDLSYEQYF.

The chain combines TRBV19 with TRBJ1-5; 9 bases are shared with TRBD1. V lost 0 bases and J lost 5; bases outside the gene matches: 8. CDR1 is LNHDA, CDR2 SQIVND, per germline (reference sequence). This CDR3 comprises 17 residues. This CDR3 is CASSIDRGDRGYQPQHF. In DNA, the CDR3 is TGTGCCAGTAGTATAGATCGAGGAGACAGGGGGTATCAGCCCCAGCATTTT.

The chain uses TRBV7-2 and TRBJ2-5; D gene ambiguous. Trimming pared 0 bases from V and 5 bases from J, leaving 13 bases between. The V gene's germline CDR1 is SGHTA and CDR2 FQGNSA. The CDR3 is 15 amino acids. The CDR3 protein is CASSLALMLRETQYF. Here the CDR3 DNA reads TGTGCCAGCAGCTTAGCGTTGATGTTACGTGAGACCCAGTACTTC.

The chain links TRBV24-1 to TRBJ2-1; D not resolved. This CDR3 is 14 amino acids long. Germline V gene data show CDR1 as KGHDR and CDR2 as SFDVKD. Between the trimmed V and J ends, which lost 5 bases and 6 bases, there was a span of 13 bases. CDR3 protein: CATSGATDANEQFF. The DNA for the CDR3 is TGTGCCACCAGTGGTGCTACAGATGCCAATGAGCAGTTCTTC.

The gene calls are TRBV29-1 and TRBJ2-7; TRBD2 might be the D (6 bases). Trimming took off 1 base at V and 1 base at J, with 8 bases between the two ends. CDR1 is SQVTM, CDR2 ANQGSEA, per germline. The CDR3 is 13 amino acids. The CDR3 spells CSVEGGGSYEQYF. As DNA, the CDR3 is TGCAGCGTTGAAGGTGGAGGGTCCTACGAGCAGTACTTC.

The sample holds one count of this clone. The chain links TRBV29-1 to TRBJ2-7, with 9 bases matching TRBD1. This CDR3 region has 14 residues. V lost 5 bases and J lost 3; bases outside the gene matches: 8. Germline-derived CDR1 and CDR2 are SQVTM and ANQGSEA. CDR3 sequence reads: CSVQRTGEDYEQYF. In DNA, the CDR3 is TGCAGCGTTCAAAGGACAGGGGAAGACTACGAGCAGTACTTC.

The chain employs TRBV6-5 and TRBJ1-2; D is possibly TRBD1 (6 bases). V gave up 8 bases and J gave up 3 bases, with 16 bases separating them. Germline loops: CDR1 MNHEY, CDR2 SVGAGI. The CDR3 totals 14 residues. This chain's CDR3 is CASGPMGGHYGYTF. CDR3 nucleotides: TGTGCCAGCGGCCCTATGGGGGGCCACTATGGCTACACCTTC.

The chain combines TRBV7-9 with TRBJ2-7, with 12 positions matching TRBD1. V lost 5 bases, J lost 7 bases, and 15 bases stayed unmatched. CDR1 and CDR2 (germline): SEHNR, FQNEAQ (reference sequence). The CDR3 has 17 residues. Here the CDR3 reads CASSPRTRDRGLGEQYF. In DNA, the CDR3 is TGTGCCAGCAGCCCCCGAACCCGGGACAGGGGGCTGGGGGAGCAGTACTTC.

V usage is TRBV24-1 and J usage is TRBJ1-5, with D maybe TRBD1 (6 bases). This CDR3 has 15 residues. V gave up 3 bases and J gave up 3 bases, with 11 bases separating them. The germline gives CDR1 KGHDR, CDR2 SFDVKD. DNA of the CDR3: TGTGCCACCAGTGATCCCTGGGACACCAATCAGCCCCAGCATTTT. Translating gives CATSDPWDTNQPQHF.